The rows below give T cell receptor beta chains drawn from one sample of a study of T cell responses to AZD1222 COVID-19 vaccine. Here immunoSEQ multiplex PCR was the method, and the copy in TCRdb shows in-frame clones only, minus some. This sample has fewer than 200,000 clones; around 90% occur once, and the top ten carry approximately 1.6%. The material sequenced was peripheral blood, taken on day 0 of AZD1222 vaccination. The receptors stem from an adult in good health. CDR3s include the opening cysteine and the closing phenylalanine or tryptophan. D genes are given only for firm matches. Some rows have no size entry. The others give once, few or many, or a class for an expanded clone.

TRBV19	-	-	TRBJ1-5	CASSFMDHSNQPQHF	TGTGCCAGTAGCTTTATGGACCATAGCAATCAGCCCCAGCATTTT
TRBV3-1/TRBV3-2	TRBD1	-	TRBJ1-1	CASSRAEGQGDTEAFF	TGTGCCAGCAGCCGTGCCGAAGGACAGGGAGACACTGAAGCTTTCTTT
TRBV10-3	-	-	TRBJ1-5	CAISETGTNQPQHF	TGTGCCATCAGTGAGACCGGGACAAATCAGCCCCAGCATTTT
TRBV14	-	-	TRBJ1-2	CASSQGTRGTYGYTF	TGTGCCAGCAGCCAAGGTACCAGGGGAACCTATGGCTACACCTTC
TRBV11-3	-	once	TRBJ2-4	CASSKTEDIQYF	TGTGCCAGCAGCAAGACGGAGGACATTCAGTACTTC
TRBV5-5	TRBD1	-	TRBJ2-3	CASSSRDRGPTDTQYF	TGTGCCAGCAGCTCCCGGGACAGGGGACCCACAGATACGCAGTATTTT
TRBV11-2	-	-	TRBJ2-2	CASSLSGLITGELFF	TGTGCCAGCAGCTTAAGTGGCTTAATCACCGGGGAGCTGTTTTTT
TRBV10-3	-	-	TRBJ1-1	CATTSGGNTEAFF	TGTGCCACCACGTCCGGAGGCAACACTGAAGCTTTCTTT
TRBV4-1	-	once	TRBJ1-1	CASSHEGVANTEAFF	TGCGCCAGCAGCCACGAAGGGGTGGCGAACACTGAAGCTTTCTTT
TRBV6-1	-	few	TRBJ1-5	CASSESLTPSLGPQHF	TGTGCCAGCAGTGAGTCACTGACCCCCTCCCTCGGGCCCCAGCATTTT
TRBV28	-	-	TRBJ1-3	CACVGRPSSGNTIYF	TGTGCCTGCGTAGGTCGTCCAAGCTCTGGAAACACCATATATTTT
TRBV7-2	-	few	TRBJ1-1	CASSASQGTHTEAFF	TGTGCCAGCAGCGCGTCCCAGGGGACCCACACTGAAGCTTTCTTT
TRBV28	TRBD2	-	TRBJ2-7	CASSLSGRTHEQYF	TGTGCCAGCAGTTTGAGCGGGAGAACCCACGAGCAGTACTTC
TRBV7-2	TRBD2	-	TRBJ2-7	CASSRGLAGDLYEQYF	TGTGCCAGCAGCAGGGGACTAGCGGGAGATCTCTACGAGCAGTACTTC
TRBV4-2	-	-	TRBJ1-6	CASSQEAASQGVSPLHF	TGTGCCAGCAGCCAAGAAGCTGCGTCACAGGGAGTTTCACCCCTCCACTTT
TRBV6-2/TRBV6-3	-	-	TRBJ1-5	CASSSSYSGQPQHF	TGTGCCAGCAGTTCCTCGTACTCGGGTCAGCCCCAGCATTTT
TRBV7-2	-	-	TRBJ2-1	CASSLYNNEQFF	TGTGCCAGCAGCTTATATAACAATGAGCAGTTCTTC
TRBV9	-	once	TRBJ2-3	CASSVSRRRDTDTQYF	TGTGCCAGCAGCGTAAGTCGCAGGAGGGACACAGATACGCAGTATTTT
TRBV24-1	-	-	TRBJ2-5	CATRGPAGETQYF	TGTGCCACCAGGGGCCCAGCGGGAGAGACCCAGTACTTC
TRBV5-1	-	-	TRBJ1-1	CASSFHPGNTEAFF	TGCGCCAGCAGCTTTCACCCGGGGAACACTGAAGCTTTCTTT
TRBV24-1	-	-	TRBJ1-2	CATSAGARGYTF	TGTGCCACCAGTGCAGGGGCGCGTGGCTACACCTTC
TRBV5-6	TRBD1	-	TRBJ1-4	CASSLWTGAGTIEKLFF	TGTGCCAGCAGCTTGTGGACAGGGGCCGGAACGATTGAAAAACTGTTTTTT
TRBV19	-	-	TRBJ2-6	CASSATGANVLTF	TGTGCCAGTAGCGCGACTGGGGCCAACGTCCTGACTTTC
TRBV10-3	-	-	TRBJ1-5	CAISESNSGLSNQPQHF	TGTGCCATCAGTGAGTCGAACTCGGGTCTTAGCAATCAGCCCCAGCATTTT
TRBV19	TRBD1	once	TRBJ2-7	CASSKGQWTYEQYF	TGTGCCAGTAGTAAGGGACAGTGGACCTACGAGCAGTACTTC
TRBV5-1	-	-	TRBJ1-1	CASSSGAITNTEAFF	TGCGCCAGCAGCTCTGGGGCGATTACGAACACTGAAGCTTTCTTT
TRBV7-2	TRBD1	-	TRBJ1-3	CASSSNRGLSGNTIYF	TGTGCCAGCAGCTCGAACAGGGGCCTCTCTGGAAACACCATATATTTT
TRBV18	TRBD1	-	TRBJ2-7	CASSPSGTAAYEQYF	TGTGCCAGCTCACCCAGTGGGACAGCTGCCTACGAGCAGTACTTC
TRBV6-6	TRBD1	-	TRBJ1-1	CASSGYTGVRDTEAFF	TGTGCCAGCAGTGGTTATACAGGGGTACGGGACACTGAAGCTTTCTTT
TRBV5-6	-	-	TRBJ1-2	CASSLEGHGYTF	TGTGCCAGCAGCTTGGAAGGTCATGGCTACACCTTC
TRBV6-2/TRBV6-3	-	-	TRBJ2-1	CASSYGVASSNEQFF	TGTGCCAGCAGTTATGGGGTGGCTAGCTCGAATGAGCAGTTCTTC
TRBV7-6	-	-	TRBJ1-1	CASSVRANTEAFF	TGTGCCAGCAGCGTGAGGGCGAACACTGAAGCTTTCTTT
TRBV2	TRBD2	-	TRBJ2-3	CASSGGTSGTDTQYF	TGTGCCAGCAGCGGAGGGACTAGCGGCACAGATACGCAGTATTTT
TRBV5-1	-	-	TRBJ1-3	CASSETQSSGNTIYF	TGCGCCAGCAGCGAGACTCAGAGCTCTGGAAACACCATATATTTT
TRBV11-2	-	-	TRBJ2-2	CASSFAGGNTGELFF	TGTGCCAGCAGCTTTGCCGGGGGGAACACCGGGGAGCTGTTTTTT
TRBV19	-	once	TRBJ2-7	CASSIRPTVSYEQYF	TGTGCCAGTAGTATCCGCCCGACAGTCTCCTACGAGCAGTACTTC
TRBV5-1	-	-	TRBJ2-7	CASSLERPYEQYF	TGCGCCAGCAGCTTGGAACGGCCCTACGAGCAGTACTTC
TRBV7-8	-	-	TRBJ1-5	CASSSAGTPGPQHF	TGTGCCAGCAGCTCCGCCGGGACTCCTGGGCCCCAGCATTTT
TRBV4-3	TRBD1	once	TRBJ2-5	CASSQGQGVLATQYF	TGCGCCAGCAGCCAAGGACAGGGGGTGCTTGCAACCCAGTACTTC
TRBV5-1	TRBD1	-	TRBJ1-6	CASSLLTGGQSPLHF	TGCGCCAGCAGCTTGTTGACAGGGGGCCAATCACCCCTCCACTTT
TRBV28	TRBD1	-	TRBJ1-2	CASRVGGTGDPYGYTF	TGTGCCAGCAGGGTAGGGGGCACAGGGGATCCCTATGGCTACACCTTC
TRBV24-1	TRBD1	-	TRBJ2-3	CATSDLGSTGVTQYF	TGTGCCACCAGTGATCTGGGCTCGACAGGGGTAACGCAGTATTTT
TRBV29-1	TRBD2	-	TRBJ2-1	CSVVASGGDSSYNEQFF	TGCAGCGTTGTGGCTAGCGGGGGGGACAGCTCCTACAATGAGCAGTTCTTC
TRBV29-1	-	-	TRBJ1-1	CSVGRQAQAFF	TGCAGCGTTGGTCGACAGGCCCAAGCTTTCTTT
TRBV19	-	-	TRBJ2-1	CASSSGGSYNEQFF	TGTGCCAGTAGTTCAGGGGGGTCCTACAATGAGCAGTTCTTC
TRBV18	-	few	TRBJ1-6	CASSPPGRGNSPLHF	TGTGCCAGCTCACCACCAGGTCGGGGAAATTCACCCCTCCACTTT
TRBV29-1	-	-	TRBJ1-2	CSVEVGGSSGYTF	TGCAGCGTTGAAGTTGGGGGAAGTAGTGGCTACACCTTC
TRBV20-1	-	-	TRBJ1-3	CSASPTASGNTIYF	TGCAGTGCTAGTCCAACAGCTTCTGGAAACACCATATATTTT
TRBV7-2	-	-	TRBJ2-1	CASSHLASEQFF	TGTGCCAGCAGCCACTTAGCGAGTGAGCAGTTCTTC
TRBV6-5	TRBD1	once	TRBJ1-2	CASSSRQGHDYGYTF	TGTGCCAGCAGTTCTAGACAGGGGCACGACTATGGCTACACCTTC
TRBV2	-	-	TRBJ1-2	CASSAGSGGYTF	TGTGCCAGCAGTGCGGGGAGCGGTGGCTACACCTTC
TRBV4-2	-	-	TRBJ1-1	CASSQALGEAGGAFF	TGTGCCAGCAGCCAAGCCCTCGGGGAGGCAGGAGGAGCTTTCTTT
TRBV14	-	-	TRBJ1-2	CASSQASYYGYTF	TGTGCCAGCAGCCAAGCATCTTACTATGGCTACACCTTC
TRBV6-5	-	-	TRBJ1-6	CASSLLGSPLHF	TGTGCCAGCAGTCTCTTAGGGTCGCCCCTCCACTTT
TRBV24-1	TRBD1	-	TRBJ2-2	CATSRKGADTGELFF	TGTGCCACCAGTAGAAAGGGGGCTGACACCGGGGAGCTGTTTTTT